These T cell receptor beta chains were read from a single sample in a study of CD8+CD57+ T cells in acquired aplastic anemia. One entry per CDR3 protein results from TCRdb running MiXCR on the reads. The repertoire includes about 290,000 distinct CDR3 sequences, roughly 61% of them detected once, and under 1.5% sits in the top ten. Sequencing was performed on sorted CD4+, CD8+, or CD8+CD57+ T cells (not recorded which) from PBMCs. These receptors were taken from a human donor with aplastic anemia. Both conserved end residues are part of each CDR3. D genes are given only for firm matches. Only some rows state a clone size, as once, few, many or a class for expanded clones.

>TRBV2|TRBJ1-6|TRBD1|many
TGTGCCAGCACCCGAACAGGGGCCCTCGCACCCCTCCACTTT
CASTRTGALAPLHF
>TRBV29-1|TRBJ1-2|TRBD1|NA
TGCAGCGCCTCGACCATGGACAGGTACTATGGCTACACCTTC
CSASTMDRYYGYTF
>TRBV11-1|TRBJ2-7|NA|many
TGTGCCAGCAGCTTAGATCAGGGAGGCTACGAGCAGTACTTC
CASSLDQGGYEQYF
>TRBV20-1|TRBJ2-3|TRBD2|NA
TGCAGTGCTAGAGATGTGCGGATGGGGATCAAGGCGGGAGGAGCAGATACGCAGTATTTT
CSARDVRMGIKAGGADTQYF
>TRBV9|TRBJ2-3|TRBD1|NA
TGTGCCAGCAGCGTGACGGACAGGTTAGATACGCAGTATTTT
CASSVTDRLDTQYF
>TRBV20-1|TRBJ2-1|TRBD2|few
TGCAGTGCTAGTCAACTAGCGAACAATGAGCAGTTCTTC
CSASQLANNEQFF
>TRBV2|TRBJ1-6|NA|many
TGTGCCAGCAGTAGGGGCAGGGGTGGGAATTCACCCCTCCACTTT
CASSRGRGGNSPLHF
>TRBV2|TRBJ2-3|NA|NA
TGTGCCAGCAACGGGGCGGACACAGATACGCAGTATTTT
CASNGADTDTQYF
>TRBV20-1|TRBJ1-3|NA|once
TGCAGTGCTAGGGACGGGGGCAAGGTTGGAAACACCATATATTTT
CSARDGGKVGNTIYF
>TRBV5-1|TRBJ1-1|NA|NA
TGCGCCAGCAGCTTGGGGCAGGGATTTGACACTGAAGCTTTCTTT
CASSLGQGFDTEAFF
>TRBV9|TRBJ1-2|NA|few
TGTGCCAGCAGCGTAGGGGTAGGAGGGGACTATGGCTACACCTTC
CASSVGVGGDYGYTF
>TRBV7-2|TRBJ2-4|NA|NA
TGTGCCAGCAGCCCCAGTAGGGCCAAAAACATTCAGTACTTC
CASSPSRAKNIQYF
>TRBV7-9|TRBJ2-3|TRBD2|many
TGTGCCAGCAGCGGTGGGACTAGCGTCCTTTATACGCAGTATTTT
CASSGGTSVLYTQYF
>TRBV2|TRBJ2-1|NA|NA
TGTGCCAGCAGTGAAGTCCTAGATCTGCGACGGGACAATGAGCAGTTCTTC
CASSEVLDLRRDNEQFF
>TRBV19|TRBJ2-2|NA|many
TGTGCCAGCGGGGCTTTGAACACCGGGGAGCTGTTTTTT
CASGALNTGELFF
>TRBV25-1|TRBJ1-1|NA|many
TGTGCCAGCAGCATCGACCCAACCAGAGCTTTCTTT
CASSIDPTRAFF
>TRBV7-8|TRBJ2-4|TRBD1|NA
TGTGCCAGCAGCCCTGGGACAGGGATTAGCATTCAGTACTTC
CASSPGTGISIQYF
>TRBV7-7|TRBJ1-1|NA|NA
TGTGCCAGCACCTTAGGGTGCCAGGTGAACACTGAAGCTTTCTTT
CASTLGCQVNTEAFF
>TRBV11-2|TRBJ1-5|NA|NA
TGTGCCAGCAGCTTCGGGGGGCCCAGCAATCAGCCCCAGCATTTT
CASSFGGPSNQPQHF
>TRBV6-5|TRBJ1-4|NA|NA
TGTGCCAGCAGTATCGAAGGGCGTGAAAAACTGTTTTTT
CASSIEGREKLFF
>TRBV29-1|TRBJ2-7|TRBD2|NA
TGCAGCGTTTGCGTGGGCGGGAGTTGCTACGAGCAGTACTTC
CSVCVGGSCYEQYF
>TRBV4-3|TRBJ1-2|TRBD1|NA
TGCGCCAGCAGCCAAGATAGACAGGGACTCAGCTATGGCTACACCTTC
CASSQDRQGLSYGYTF
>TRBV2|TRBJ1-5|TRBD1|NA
TGTGCCAGCAGTGTACAGACAGGGCAAAATCAGCCCCAGCATTTT
CASSVQTGQNQPQHF
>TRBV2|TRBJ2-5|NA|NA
TGTGCCAGCGGGGTTGACTGGGATCTAGTATTC
CASGVDWDLVF
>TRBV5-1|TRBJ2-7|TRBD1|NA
TGTGCCAGCAGCGGAGGGACAGGGGGCGAGTACGAGCAGTACTTC
CASSGGTGGEYEQYF
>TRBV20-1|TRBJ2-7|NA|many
TGCAGTGCCGGGCAGGGACGGCACGAGCAGTACTTC
CSAGQGRHEQYF
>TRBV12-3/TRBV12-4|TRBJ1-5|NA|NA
TGTGCCAGCAGCTCGGTGCGGACTAGCGGGAGAACAGATACGCAGCATTTT
CASSSVRTSGRTDTQHF
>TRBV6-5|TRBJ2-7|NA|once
TGTGCCAGCAGTATTAAGATTTCTACGGGGCAGTACTTC
CASSIKISTGQYF
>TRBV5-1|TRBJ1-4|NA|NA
TGCGCCAGCGGTGCAGGGAACGGGAATGAAAGACTGTTTTTT
CASGAGNGNERLFF
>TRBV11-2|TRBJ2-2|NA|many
TGTGCCAGCAGCTTGAGACGGGGCATGGGCTCCACCGGGGAGCTGTTTTTT
CASSLRRGMGSTGELFF
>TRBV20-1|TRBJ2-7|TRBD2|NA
TGCAGTGCTAGAGTCAGCGGGGGAGGTGGCGCCAACTACGAGCAGTACTTC
CSARVSGGGGANYEQYF
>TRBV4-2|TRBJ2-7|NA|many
TGTGCCAGCAGCCAAGTCGACAGATCAGAGGCCTACGAGCAGTACTTC
CASSQVDRSEAYEQYF
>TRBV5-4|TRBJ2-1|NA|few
TGTGCCAGCAGCTACGGGACGGTAAACAATGAGCAGTTCTTC
CASSYGTVNNEQFF
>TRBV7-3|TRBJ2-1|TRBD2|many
TGTGCCAGCAGCTCTGGACTAGCGGGGGACAATGAGCAGTTCTTC
CASSSGLAGDNEQFF
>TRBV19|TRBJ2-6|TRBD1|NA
TGTGCCAGTACACAGGAGGGACAGGGAAGCTCTGGGGCCAACGTCCTGACTTTC
CASTQEGQGSSGANVLTF
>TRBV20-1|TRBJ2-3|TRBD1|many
TGCAGTGCTAAGTGGCAGGGGGCAGATACGCAGTATTTT
CSAKWQGADTQYF
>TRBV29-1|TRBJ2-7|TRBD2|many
TGCAGCGTTGATAGGGGAGGGAACGAGCAGTACTTC
CSVDRGGNEQYF
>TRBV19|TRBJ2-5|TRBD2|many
TGTGCCAGCGCTAGCGGGGGGATCCAAGAGACCCAGTACTTC
CASASGGIQETQYF
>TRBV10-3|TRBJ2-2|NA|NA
TGTGCCATCAGTGTTTTAGTGAACACCGGGGAGCTGTTTTTT
CAISVLVNTGELFF
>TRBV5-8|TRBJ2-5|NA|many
TGTGCCAGCAGCTTTGATGAGGGTAAAAAGACCCAGTACTTC
CASSFDEGKKTQYF
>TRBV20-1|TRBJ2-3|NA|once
TGCAGTGCTGACGCAGATACGCAGTATTTT
CSADADTQYF
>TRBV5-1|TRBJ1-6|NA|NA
TGCGCCAGCAGCTTAGGACGGATTGAATCACCCCTCCACTTT
CASSLGRIESPLHF
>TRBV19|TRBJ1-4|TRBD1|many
TGTGCCAGCGGACAGGGGCTCCCTAATGAAAAACTGTTTTTT
CASGQGLPNEKLFF
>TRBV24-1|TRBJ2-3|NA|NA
TGTGCCACCAGTGATTTTGGCGCCAGCACAGATACGCAGTATTTT
CATSDFGASTDTQYF
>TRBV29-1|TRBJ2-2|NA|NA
TGCAGCGTTATGGACGGGCAGATGAACACCGGGGAGCTGTTTTTT
CSVMDGQMNTGELFF
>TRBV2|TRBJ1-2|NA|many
TGTGCCAGCAGAGAGGACCTCTATGGCTACACCTTC
CASREDLYGYTF
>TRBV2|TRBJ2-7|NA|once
TGTGCCAGCAGTGAACTCGGCCCGTACGAGCAGTACTTC
CASSELGPYEQYF
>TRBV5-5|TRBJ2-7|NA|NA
TGTGCCAGCAGCCCCTTTGTGGGGCGATTCCACGAGCAGTACTTC
CASSPFVGRFHEQYF
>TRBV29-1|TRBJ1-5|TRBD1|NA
TGCAGCGTTGCGGGACAGGGGGAGTGGCAGCCCCAGCATTTT
CSVAGQGEWQPQHF
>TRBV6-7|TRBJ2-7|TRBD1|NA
TGTGCCAGCAGAAACGGACAGGGCTTTCCCTACGAGCAGTACTTC
CASRNGQGFPYEQYF
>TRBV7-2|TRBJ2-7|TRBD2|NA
TGTGCCAGCAGCACCGGTCCGGGGGGAGGTTACGAGCAGTACTTC
CASSTGPGGGYEQYF
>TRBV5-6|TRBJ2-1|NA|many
TGTGCCAGCAGCTTGGAAAATGAGCAGTTCTTC
CASSLENEQFF